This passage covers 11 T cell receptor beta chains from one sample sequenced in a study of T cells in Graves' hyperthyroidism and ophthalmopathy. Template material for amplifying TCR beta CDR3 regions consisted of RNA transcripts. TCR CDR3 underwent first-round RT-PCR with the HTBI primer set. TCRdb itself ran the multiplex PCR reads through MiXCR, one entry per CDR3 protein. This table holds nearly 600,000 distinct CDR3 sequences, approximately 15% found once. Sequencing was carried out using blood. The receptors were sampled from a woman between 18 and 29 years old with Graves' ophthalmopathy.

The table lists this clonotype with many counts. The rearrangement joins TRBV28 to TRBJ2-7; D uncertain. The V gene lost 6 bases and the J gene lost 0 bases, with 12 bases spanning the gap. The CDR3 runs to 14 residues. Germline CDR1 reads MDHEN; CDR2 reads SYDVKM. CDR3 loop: CASRKTWSSYEQYF. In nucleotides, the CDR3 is TGTGCCAGCAGGAAAACTTGGAGCTCCTACGAGCAGTACTTC.

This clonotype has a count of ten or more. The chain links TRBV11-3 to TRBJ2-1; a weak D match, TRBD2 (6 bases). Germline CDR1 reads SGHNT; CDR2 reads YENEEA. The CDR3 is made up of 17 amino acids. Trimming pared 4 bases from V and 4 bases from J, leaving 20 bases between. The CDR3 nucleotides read TGTGCCAGCAGCTCAACCCGACACGGGAGACTGTACAATGAGCAGTTCTTC. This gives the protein CASSSTRHGRLYNEQFF.

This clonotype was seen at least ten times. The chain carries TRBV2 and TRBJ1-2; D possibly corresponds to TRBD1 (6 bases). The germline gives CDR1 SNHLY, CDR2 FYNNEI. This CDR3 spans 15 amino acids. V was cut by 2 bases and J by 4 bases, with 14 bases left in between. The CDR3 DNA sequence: TGTGCCAGCAGTGAAAGGGGGGGCCAGGTCTATGGCTACACCTTC. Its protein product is CASSERGGQVYGYTF.

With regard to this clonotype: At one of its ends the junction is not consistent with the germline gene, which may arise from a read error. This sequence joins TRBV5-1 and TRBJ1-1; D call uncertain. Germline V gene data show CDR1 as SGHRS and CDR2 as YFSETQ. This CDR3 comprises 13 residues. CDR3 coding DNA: TGTGCCAGCAGCGTAGGGTTGGACGGCGAAGCTTTCTTT. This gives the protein CASSVGLDGEAFF. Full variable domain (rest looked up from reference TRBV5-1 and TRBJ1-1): KAGVTQTPRYLIKTRGQQVTLSCSPISGHRSVSWYQQTPGQGLQFLFEYFSETQRNKGNFPGRFSGRQFSNSRSEMNVSTLELGDSALYLCASSVGLDGEAFFGQGTRLTVV.

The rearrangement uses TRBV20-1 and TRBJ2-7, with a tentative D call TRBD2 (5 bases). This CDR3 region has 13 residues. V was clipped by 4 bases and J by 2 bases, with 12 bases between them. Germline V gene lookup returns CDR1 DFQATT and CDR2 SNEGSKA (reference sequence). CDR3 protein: CSATGILTYEQYF. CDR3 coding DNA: TGCAGTGCTACGGGGATCTTAACCTACGAGCAGTACTTC.

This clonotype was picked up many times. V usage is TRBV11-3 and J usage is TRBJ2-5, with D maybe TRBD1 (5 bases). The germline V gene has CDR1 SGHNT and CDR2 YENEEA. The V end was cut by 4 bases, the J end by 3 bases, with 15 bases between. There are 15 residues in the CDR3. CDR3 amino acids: CASSSPLDSEETQYF. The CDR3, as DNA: TGTGCCAGCAGCTCCCCCCTTGACAGCGAAGAGACCCAGTACTTC.

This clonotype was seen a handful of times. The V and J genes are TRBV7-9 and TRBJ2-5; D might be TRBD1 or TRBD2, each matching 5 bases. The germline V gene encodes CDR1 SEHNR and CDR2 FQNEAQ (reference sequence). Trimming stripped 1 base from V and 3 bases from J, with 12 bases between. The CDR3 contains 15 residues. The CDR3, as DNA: TGTGCCAGCAGCTTAGGACAGCTAGCTAAAGAGACCCAGTACTTC. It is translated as CASSLGQLAKETQYF.

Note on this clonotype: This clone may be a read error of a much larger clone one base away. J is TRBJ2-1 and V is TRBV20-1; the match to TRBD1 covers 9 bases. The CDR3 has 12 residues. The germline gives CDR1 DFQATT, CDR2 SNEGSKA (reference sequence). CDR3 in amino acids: CSAFGQGNGQFF. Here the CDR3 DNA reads TGCAGTGCTTTCGGACAGGGGAATGGGCAGTTCTTC.

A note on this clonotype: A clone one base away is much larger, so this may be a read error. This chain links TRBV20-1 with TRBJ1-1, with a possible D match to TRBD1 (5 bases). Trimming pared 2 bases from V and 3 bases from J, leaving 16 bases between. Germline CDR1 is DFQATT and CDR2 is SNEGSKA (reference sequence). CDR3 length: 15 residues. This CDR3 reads CSARRDLLLDTEAFF. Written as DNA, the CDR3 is TGCAGTGCTAGAAGGGACCTCTTATTGGACACTGAAGCTTTCTTT.

The CDR3 DNA follows: TGTGCCAGCAGCGTAGGAGTCACTCAAGAGACCCAGTACTTC. Its translation is CASSVGVTQETQYF. The J gene is TRBJ2-5, the V gene TRBV9; D is undetermined. Germline assignment: CDR1 SGDLS and CDR2 YYNGEE. V was clipped by 0 bases and J by 2 bases, with 8 bases between them. This CDR3 has 14 residues.

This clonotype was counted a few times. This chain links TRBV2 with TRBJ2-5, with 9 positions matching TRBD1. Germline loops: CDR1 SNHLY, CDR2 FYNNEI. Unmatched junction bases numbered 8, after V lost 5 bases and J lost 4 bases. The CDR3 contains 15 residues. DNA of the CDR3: TGTGCCAGCAGTCAACAGGGGGCAGTAAGAGAGACCCAGTACTTC. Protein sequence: CASSQQGAVRETQYF.